Each of the 10 T cell receptor beta chains below was sequenced from the same sample in a study of T cell clusters in autoimmune cytopenias. Multiplex touch-down PCR amplified TRB using TRB-A and TRB-B pools in one tube. TCRdb reprocessed the multiplex PCR reads and stores each CDR3 protein as one record, lacking DNA. The sample features fewer than 700 distinct CDR3 sequences, with 25% to 30% in its top ten. TRB amplification used around 270 ng of peripheral blood genomic DNA. The same sample was also used in a study of T cell repertoires in aging, cancer and after chemotherapy.

Source material: peripheral blood. Every receptor here comes from a human donor with chronic lymphocytic leukemia.

This clonotype is labeled large (0.1 to 1%) based on frequency. The V gene is TRBV20-1, the J gene TRBJ2-7; the D call of TRBD2 rests on TCRdb alone, since no DNA is present to check it. Per germline, CDR1 DFQATT and CDR2 SNEGSKA (reference sequence). This CDR3 is built from 13 residues. The CDR3: CSAWTALVPEQYF.

V and J are TRBV4-3 and TRBJ1-2; the TCRdb D gene call, TRBD1, has no DNA to confirm it. The CDR3 is 18 amino acids. CDR1 LGHNA and CDR2 YSLEER come from the germline V gene. CDR3 amino acids: CASSQVKGGLTLPLDYTF.

Judged by frequency, this clonotype is large. The chain carries TRBV19 and TRBJ2-7; TCRdb indicates TRBD1, and absent DNA this call remains unverified. This CDR3 spans 15 amino acids. Germline CDR1 LNHDA, CDR2 SQIVND (reference sequence). The CDR3 sequence: CASSIREGQGYEQYF.

By frequency, this clonotype is medium-sized (0.01 to 0.1%). V gene TRBV10-3 combines with J gene TRBJ2-7; TCRdb names TRBD2, which stays unverified in the absence of DNA. Germline V gene lookup returns CDR1 ENHRY and CDR2 SYGVKD. The CDR3 is made up of 13 amino acids. The CDR3 sequence: CAISEVKARKQYF.

This chain connects TRBV4-1 to TRBJ2-3; TCRdb gives TRBD2 as the D gene, but with no DNA this cannot be confirmed. This CDR3 region has 17 residues. Germline loops: CDR1 MGHRA, CDR2 YSYEKL. CDR3 amino acids: CASSPSSGGYNTDTQYF.

This clonotype is classed as medium-sized by frequency. The chain couples TRBV7-9 to TRBJ2-7; the D call of TRBD2 rests on TCRdb alone, since no DNA is present to check it. Germline loops: CDR1 SEHNR, CDR2 FQNEAQ (reference sequence). This CDR3 is 16 amino acids long. CDR3 amino acids: CASSSGLAAHIYEQYF.

This clonotype is medium-sized by frequency. This chain connects TRBV5-1 to TRBJ2-3; TCRdb's assignment of TRBD1 cannot be checked, as there is no DNA. The germline V gene encodes CDR1 SGHRS and CDR2 YFSETQ. The CDR3 consists of 15 residues. CDR3 sequence reads: CASSFGDRDTDTQYF.

Judged by frequency, this clonotype is large (0.1 to 1%). J is TRBJ2-5 and V is TRBV6-2 or TRBV6-3; TCRdb reports TRBD2, a call that lacks DNA to check it against. CDR3 size: 18 residues. Germline assignment: CDR1 MNHEY and CDR2 SVGEGT. The CDR3 sequence: CASAPLLAGRRRAETQYF.

Its frequency marks this clonotype as large (0.1 to 1%). The chain employs TRBV19 and TRBJ2-3; there is no DNA to check the TCRdb D call of TRBD2. The CDR3 is made up of 16 amino acids. Germline values: CDR1 LNHDA, CDR2 SQIVND (reference sequence). CDR3 amino acids: CASKLSGLAATDTQYF.

Frequency places this clonotype as medium-sized. This sequence joins TRBV12-3 or TRBV12-4 and TRBJ2-5; the D gene TCRdb calls, TRBD1, cannot be checked with no DNA. The length of the CDR3 is 16 residues. The CDR3 spells CASSSIRDRVQETQYF.